The clone carrying this T cell receptor (beta chain) was found many times. The antigen is undetermined. Sample-barcoded 5' priming and a J-beta primer mix drove a second PCR of about 6 to 12 cycles. Every single cDNA molecule received a tag from a template-switch adaptor with 12 random nucleotides. TCRdb re-analysed the 5' RACE reads in MiXCR, keeping a single row per CDR3 protein. Among approximately 810,000 distinct CDR3 sequences listed, under 30% were seen once. This entry belongs to a study of blood T cells in healthy people across ages. Study results and limitations: Shifts in expanded clonotypes may have been confounded by donor CMV status, which was unknown.

Germline assignment: CDR1 SGHRS and CDR2 YFSETQ. This CDR3 is built from 13 residues. The V end lost 4 bases, the J end lost 1 base, and 8 bases lay between the germline ends. This chain links TRBV5-1 with TRBJ2-5; TRBD2 might be the D (6 bases). The sequencing sample was made of blood. This TCR was recovered from a woman older than 75 in good health. The CDR3, as DNA: TGCGCCAGCAGCCAGGGACTCCAAGAGACCCAGTACTTC. Protein product: CASSQGLQETQYF.